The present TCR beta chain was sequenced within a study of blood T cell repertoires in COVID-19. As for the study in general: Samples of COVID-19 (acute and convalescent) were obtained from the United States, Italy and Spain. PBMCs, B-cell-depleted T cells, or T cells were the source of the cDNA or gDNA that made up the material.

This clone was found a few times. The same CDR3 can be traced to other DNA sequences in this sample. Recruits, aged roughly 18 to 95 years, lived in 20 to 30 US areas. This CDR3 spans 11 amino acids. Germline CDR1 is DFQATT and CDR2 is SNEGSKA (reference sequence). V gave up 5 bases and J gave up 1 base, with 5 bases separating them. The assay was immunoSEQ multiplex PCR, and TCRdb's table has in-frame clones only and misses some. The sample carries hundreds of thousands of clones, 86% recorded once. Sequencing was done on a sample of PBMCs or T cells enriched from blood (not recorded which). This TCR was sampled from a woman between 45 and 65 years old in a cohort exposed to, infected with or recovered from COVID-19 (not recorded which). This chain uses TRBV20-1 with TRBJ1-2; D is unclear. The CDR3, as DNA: TGCAGTGCTTACAATAACTATGGCTACACCTTC. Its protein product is CSAYNNYGYTF.